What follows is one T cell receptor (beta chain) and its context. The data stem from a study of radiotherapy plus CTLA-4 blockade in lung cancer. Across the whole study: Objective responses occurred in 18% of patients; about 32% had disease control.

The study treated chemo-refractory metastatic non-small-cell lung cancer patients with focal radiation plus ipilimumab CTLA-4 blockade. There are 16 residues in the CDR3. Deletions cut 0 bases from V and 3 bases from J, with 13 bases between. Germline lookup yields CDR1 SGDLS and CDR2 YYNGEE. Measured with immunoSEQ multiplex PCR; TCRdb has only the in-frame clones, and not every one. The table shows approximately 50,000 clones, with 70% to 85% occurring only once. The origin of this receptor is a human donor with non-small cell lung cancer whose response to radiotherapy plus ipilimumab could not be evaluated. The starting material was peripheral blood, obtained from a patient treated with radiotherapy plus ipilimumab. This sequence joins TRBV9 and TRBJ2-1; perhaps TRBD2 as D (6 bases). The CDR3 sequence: CASSVGDSTFYNEQFF. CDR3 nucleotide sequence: TGTGCCAGCAGCGTAGGGGACTCCACCTTCTACAATGAGCAGTTCTTC.